This T cell receptor (beta chain) was recovered during a study of cytomegalovirus exposure and HLA in healthy donors (dated by TCRdb to about 2017). Study-level background: According to a later analysis, the roughly 120 validation repertoires were produced on the same platform as the 666 repertoires of the first cohort. The study aimed to test whether cataloging public T cell receptors could reveal signatures of past pathogen exposure. The study combined high-throughput TCR immunosequencing, statistical association of individual TCRs with disease status, and machine learning to predict cytomegalovirus infection status. In addition to the first cohort of hundreds of subjects, a separate validation cohort of about 120 different subjects was used. Study-wide conclusions, independent of this receptor: All 120 or so repertoires were used to score co-occurrence in the validation cohort in a later analysis, because that analysis had no HLA typing for the cohort. The classifier was reported to diagnose cytomegalovirus status with high specificity and sensitivity in both the original and validation cohorts. In vitro tests confirmed that a few of the cytomegalovirus-associated TCR beta chains recognize cytomegalovirus antigens. In a later analysis, TCRs clustered in the first cohort were found to also tend to co-occur in the 120 validation repertoires, with roughly 93% of cluster scores above 0. The authors suggested that the approach could potentially be generalized to other disease states and immunological phenotypes. The study gave a list of around 170 TCR beta chains associated with cytomegalovirus. While some public TCRs were present in many individuals, most TCR sequences turned up only very rarely across donors.

The library was prepared using the immunoSEQ multiplex PCR assay. As for the authors' bioinformatics: A statistical classification framework was built to diagnose cytomegalovirus status from the catalog of TCR beta chain sequences. TCRdb holds this immuneACCESS table with in-frame rearrangements only. Some clones are missing; in checked studies, unresolved V genes explain under half, and the rest has no known cause. The DNA gave D and trimming, while V, J and clone size come from that table. The table for this sample lists over 150,000 clones; about 90% of them were counted only once. The ten largest clones represent about 6% of the sample. V is shortened by 4 bases, J by 3 bases, and the region joining them spans 10 bases. The CDR3 spans 14 residues, from the cysteine through the phenylalanine. Of all the DNA, just the CDR3 is kept, 42 bases in frame from base 1. CDR1 ENHRY and CDR2 SYGVKD were looked up in the germline V gene.

The donors were included in the validation cohort of 120 subjects, a group kept apart from the roughly 690-subject first cohort. To note about this clone: Its antigen remains unidentified. The record has no base qualities; no much larger clone is one base away.

Sample: PBMCs. The chain is encoded by TRBV10-3 joined to TRBJ1-5, with an unclear D gene assignment. The source is a woman younger than 45 in good health and CMV-seronegative. At the DNA level, the sequence is TGTGCCATCAGTGGGTTCCGGGTCAATCAGCCCCAGCATTTT. The encoded protein is CAISGFRVNQPQHF.